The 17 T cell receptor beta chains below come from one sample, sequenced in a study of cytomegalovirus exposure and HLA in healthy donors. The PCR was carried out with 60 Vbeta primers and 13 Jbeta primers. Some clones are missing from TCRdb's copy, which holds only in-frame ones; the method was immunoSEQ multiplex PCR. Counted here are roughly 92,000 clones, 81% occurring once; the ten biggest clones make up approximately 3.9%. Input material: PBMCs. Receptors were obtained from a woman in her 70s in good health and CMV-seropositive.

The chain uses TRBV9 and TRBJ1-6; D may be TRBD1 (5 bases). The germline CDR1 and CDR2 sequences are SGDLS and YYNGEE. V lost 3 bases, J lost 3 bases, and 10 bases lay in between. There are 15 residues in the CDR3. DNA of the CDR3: TGTGCCAGCAGCGCAATAGGGGTCTATAATTCACCCCTCCACTTT. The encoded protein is CASSAIGVYNSPLHF.

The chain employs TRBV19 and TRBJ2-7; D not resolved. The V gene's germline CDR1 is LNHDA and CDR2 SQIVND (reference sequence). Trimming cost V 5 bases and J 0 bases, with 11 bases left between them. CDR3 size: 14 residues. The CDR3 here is CASSLRVLSYEQYF. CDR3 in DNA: TGTGCCAGTAGTCTCCGGGTCCTCTCCTACGAGCAGTACTTC.

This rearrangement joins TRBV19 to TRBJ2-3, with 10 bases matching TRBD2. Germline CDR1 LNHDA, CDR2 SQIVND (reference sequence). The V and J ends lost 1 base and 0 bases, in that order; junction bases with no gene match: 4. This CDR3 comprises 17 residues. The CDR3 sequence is CASSIGASGGSTDTQYF. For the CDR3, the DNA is TGTGCCAGTAGTATAGGGGCTAGCGGGGGTAGCACAGATACGCAGTATTTT.

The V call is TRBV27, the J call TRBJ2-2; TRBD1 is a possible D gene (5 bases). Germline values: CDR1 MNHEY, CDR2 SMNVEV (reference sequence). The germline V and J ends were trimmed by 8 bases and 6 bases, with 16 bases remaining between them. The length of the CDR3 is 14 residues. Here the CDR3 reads CASGAAAMAGELFF. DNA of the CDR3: TGTGCCAGCGGGGCGGCAGCCATGGCCGGGGAGCTGTTTTTT.

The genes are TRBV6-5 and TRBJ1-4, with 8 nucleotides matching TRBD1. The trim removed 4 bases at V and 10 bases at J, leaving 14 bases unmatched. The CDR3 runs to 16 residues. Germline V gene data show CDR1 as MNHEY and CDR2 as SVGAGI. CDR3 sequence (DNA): TGTGCCAGCAGTTCCGTCCTCCAGGGGGCTCTAGGAAAACTGTTTTTT. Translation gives CASSSVLQGALGKLFF.

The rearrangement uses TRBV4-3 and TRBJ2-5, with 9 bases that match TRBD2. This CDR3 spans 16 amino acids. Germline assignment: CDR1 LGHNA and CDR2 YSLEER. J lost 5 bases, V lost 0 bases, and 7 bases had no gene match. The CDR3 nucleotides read TGCGCCAGCAGCCAAGAGAGGGCGGGAGGGCGGGAGACCCAGTACTTC. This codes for CASSQERAGGRETQYF.

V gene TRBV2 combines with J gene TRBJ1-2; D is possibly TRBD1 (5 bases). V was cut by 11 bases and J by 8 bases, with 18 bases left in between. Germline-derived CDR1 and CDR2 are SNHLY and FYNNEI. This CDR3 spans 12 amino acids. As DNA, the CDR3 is TGTGCCGTCCGGCGGGGCCAGAGGGGCTACACCTTC. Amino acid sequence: CAVRRGQRGYTF. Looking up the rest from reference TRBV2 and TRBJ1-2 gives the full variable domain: EPEVTQTPSHQVTQMGQEVILRCVPISNHLYFYWYRQILGQKVEFLVSFYNNEISEKSEIFDDQFSVERPDGSNFTLKIRSTKLEDSAMYFCAVRRGQRGYTFGSGTRLTVV.

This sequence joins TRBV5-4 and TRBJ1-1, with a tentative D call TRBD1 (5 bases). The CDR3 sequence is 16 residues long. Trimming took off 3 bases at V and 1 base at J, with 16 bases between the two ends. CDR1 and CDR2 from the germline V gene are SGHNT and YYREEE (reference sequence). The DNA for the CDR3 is TGTGCCAGCAGCTCACCTATGGGGGGGGAGAACACTGAAGCTTTCTTT. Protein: CASSSPMGGENTEAFF.

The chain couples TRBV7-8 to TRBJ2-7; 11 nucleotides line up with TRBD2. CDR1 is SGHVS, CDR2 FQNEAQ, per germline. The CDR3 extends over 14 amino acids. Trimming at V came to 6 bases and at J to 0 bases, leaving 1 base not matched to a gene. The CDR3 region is CASRTSGSSYEQYF. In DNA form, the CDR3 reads TGTGCCAGCAGAACTAGCGGGAGCTCCTACGAGCAGTACTTC.

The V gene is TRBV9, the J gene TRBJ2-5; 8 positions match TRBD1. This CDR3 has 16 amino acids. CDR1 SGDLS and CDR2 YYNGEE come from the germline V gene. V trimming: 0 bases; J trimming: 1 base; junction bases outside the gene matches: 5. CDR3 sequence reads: CASSVGDRGFQETQYF. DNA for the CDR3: TGTGCCAGCAGCGTAGGAGACAGGGGCTTCCAAGAGACCCAGTACTTC.

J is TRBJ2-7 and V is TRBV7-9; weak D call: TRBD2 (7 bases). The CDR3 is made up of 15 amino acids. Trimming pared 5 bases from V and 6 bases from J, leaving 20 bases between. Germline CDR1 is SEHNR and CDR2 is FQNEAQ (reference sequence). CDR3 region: CASSLGGAGEGEQYF. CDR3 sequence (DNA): TGTGCCAGCAGCCTAGGGGGTGCGGGAGAAGGCGAGCAGTACTTC.

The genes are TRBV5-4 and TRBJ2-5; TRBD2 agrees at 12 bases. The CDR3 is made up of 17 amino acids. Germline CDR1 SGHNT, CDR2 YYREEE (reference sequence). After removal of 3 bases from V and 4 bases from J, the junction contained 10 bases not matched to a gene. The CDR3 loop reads CASSSGTSGLGGETQYF. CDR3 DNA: TGTGCCAGCAGCTCAGGGACTAGCGGGTTAGGTGGAGAGACCCAGTACTTC.

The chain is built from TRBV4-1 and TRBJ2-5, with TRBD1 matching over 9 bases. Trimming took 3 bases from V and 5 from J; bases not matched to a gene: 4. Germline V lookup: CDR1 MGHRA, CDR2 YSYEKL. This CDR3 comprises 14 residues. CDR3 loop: CASSQTGGSETQYF. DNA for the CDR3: TGCGCCAGCAGCCAGACAGGGGGGTCGGAGACCCAGTACTTC.

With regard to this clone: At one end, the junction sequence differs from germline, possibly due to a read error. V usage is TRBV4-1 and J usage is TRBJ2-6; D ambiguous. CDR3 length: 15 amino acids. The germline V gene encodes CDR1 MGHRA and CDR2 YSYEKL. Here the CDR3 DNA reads TGCGCCGGCAGCTTTCGACAATCAGGGGCCAACGTCCTGACTTTC. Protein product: CAGSFRQSGANVLTF.

The CDR3 is CASSAAEGEAFF. CDR3 nucleotides: TGTGCCAGCAGTGCGGCGGAGGGAGAAGCTTTCTTT. This chain connects TRBV2 to TRBJ1-1; D uncertain. Germline V lookup: CDR1 SNHLY, CDR2 FYNNEI. This CDR3 spans 12 amino acids. V was trimmed by 4 bases and J by 8 bases, leaving 11 bases between them.

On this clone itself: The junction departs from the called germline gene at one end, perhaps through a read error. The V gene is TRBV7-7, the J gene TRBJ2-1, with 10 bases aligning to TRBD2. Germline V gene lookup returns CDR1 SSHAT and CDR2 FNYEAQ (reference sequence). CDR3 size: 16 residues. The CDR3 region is CASSLSGTSAYNEQFF. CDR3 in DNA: TGTGCTAGCAGCTTATCCGGGACTAGCGCCTACAATGAGCAGTTCTTC.

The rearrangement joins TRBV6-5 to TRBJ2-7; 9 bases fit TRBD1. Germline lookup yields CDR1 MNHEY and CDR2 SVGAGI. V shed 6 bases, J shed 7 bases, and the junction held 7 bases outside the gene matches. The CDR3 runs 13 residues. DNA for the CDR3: TGTGCCAGCAGAGGACAGGGGATAAATGAGCAGTACTTC. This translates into CASRGQGINEQYF.